This T cell receptor (beta chain) was sequenced during a study of cytomegalovirus exposure and HLA in healthy donors. Study observations and caveats: Immune exposure information available was restricted to CMV serostatus. Later work showed greater clonal expansion in HLA-associated TCR beta chains than in equally common others.

In the case of this clone: Its antigen is not known.

Both 60 Vbeta primers and 13 Jbeta primers went into the PCR. The method was immunoSEQ multiplex PCR; TCRdb's version includes in-frame clones alone and lacks a portion of them. The repertoire holds approximately 190,000 clones, approximately 82% seen once, with 1.5% to 2% in the top ten. This TCR was sampled from a man aged 35 to 55 in good health and CMV-seropositive. The sequenced sample consisted of PBMCs.

The CDR3 region is CASRVGAYEQYF. The DNA for the CDR3 is TGTGCCAGCAGAGTCGGAGCGTACGAGCAGTACTTC. This rearrangement joins TRBV6-1 to TRBJ2-7; D unclear. Germline V gene sequence: CDR1 MNHNS, CDR2 SASEGT. Trimming took off 6 bases at V and 4 bases at J, with 10 bases between the two ends. CDR3 length: 12 amino acids.